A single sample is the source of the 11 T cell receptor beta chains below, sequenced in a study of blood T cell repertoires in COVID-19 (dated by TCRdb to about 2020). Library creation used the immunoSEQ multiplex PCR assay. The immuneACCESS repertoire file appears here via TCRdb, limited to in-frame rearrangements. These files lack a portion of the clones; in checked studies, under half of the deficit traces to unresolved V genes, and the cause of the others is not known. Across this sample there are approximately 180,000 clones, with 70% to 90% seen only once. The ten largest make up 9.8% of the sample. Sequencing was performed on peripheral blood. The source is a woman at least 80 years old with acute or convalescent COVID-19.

This CDR3 is CASSRGQDTGELFF. The CDR3 DNA reads TGTGCCAGCAGTCGAGGACAGGACACCGGGGAGCTGTTTTTT. This chain links TRBV6-2 or TRBV6-3 with TRBJ2-2; TRBD1 aligns across 7 bases. Germline CDR1 MNHEY, CDR2 SVGEGT. V dropped 5 bases and J dropped 3; count of bases not matched to a gene: 3. The CDR3 is made up of 14 amino acids.

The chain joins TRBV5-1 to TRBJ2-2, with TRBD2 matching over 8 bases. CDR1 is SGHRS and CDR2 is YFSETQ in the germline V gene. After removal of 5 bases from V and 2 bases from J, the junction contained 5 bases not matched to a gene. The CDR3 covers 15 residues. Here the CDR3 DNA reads TGCGCCAGCAGGCAACTAGCGGAAAACACCGGGGAGCTGTTTTTT. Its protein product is CASRQLAENTGELFF. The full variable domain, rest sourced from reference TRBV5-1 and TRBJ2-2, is KAGVTQTPRYLIKTRGQQVTLSCSPISGHRSVSWYQQTPGQGLQFLFEYFSETQRNKGNFPGRFSGRQFSNSRSEMNVSTLELGDSALYLCASRQLAENTGELFFGEGSRLTVL.

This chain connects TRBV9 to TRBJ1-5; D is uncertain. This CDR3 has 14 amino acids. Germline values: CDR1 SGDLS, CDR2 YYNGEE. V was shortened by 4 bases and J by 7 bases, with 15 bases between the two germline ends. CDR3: CASSLDGGGQPQHF. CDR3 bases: TGTGCCAGCAGCCTCGACGGCGGCGGGCAGCCCCAGCATTTT.

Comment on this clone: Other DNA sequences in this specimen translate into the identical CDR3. The CDR3 DNA reads as TGTGCCAGCAGCTTACTAGCGGCGAACACAGATACGCAGTATTTT. This sequence encodes CASSLLAANTDTQYF. The chain combines TRBV7-2 with TRBJ2-3; TRBD2 aligns across 7 bases. Per the germline V gene, CDR1 is SGHTA and CDR2 is FQGNSA. This CDR3 comprises 15 residues. V lost 2 bases to trimming and J lost 2 bases; unmatched junction nucleotides: 4.

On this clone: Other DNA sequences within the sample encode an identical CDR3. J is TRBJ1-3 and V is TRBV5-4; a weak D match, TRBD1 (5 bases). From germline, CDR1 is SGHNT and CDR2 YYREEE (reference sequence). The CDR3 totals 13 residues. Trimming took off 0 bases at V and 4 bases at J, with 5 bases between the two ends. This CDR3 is CASSLAGGNTIYF. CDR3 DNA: TGTGCCAGCAGCTTGGCAGGGGGAAACACCATATATTTT.

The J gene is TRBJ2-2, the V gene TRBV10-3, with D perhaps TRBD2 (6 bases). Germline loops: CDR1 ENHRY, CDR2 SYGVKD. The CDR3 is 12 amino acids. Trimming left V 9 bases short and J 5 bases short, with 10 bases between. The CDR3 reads CAILRGTGELFF. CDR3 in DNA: TGTGCCATTCTTCGGGGGACCGGGGAGCTGTTTTTT.

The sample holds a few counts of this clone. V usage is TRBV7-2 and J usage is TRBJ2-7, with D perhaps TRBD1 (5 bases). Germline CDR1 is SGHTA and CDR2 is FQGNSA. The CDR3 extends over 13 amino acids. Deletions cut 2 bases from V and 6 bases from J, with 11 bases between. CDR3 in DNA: TGTGCCAGCAGCTTACAGGGCTCCGGCGAGCAGTACTTC. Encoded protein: CASSLQGSGEQYF.

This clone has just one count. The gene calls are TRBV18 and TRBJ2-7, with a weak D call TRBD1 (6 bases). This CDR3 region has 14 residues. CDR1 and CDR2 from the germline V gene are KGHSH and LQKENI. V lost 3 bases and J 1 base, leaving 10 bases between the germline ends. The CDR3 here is CASSPRDISYEQYF. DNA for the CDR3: TGTGCCAGCTCACCCAGGGACATATCCTACGAGCAGTACTTC.

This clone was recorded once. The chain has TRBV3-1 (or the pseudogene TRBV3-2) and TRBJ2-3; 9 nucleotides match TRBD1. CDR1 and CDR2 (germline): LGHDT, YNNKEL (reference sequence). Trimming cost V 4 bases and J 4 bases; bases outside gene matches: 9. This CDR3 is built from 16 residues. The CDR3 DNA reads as TGTGCCAGCAGCCTAACAGGGGGCCCAACCCCAGATACGCAGTATTTT. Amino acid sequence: CASSLTGGPTPDTQYF.

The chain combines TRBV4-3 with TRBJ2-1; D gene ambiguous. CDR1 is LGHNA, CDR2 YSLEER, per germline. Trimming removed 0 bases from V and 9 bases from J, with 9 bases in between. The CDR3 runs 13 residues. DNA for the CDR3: TGCGCCAGCAGCCAAGAAGCTAGAACTGAGCAGTTCTTC. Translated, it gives CASSQEARTEQFF.

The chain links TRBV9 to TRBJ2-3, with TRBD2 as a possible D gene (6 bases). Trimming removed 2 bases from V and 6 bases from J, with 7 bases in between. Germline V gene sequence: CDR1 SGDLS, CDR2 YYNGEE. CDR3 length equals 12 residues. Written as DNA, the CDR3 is TGTGCCAGCAGCGTGAGCGGGGATACGCAGTATTTT. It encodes CASSVSGDTQYF.